The 26 T cell receptor beta chains below were found in one sample sequenced in a study of blood T cells in healthy people across ages. Using a J-beta primer mix together with a sample-barcoded 5' primer, a second PCR was run for about 6 to 12 cycles. TCRdb fed the 5' RACE reads into MiXCR, producing one record per CDR3 protein. Of roughly 900,000 distinct CDR3 sequences listed, 25% to 35% are singletons. The sequencing sample was made of blood. These receptor sequences come from a woman aged 80 or over in good health.

Remarks on this clonotype: Germline and junction disagree at one end, which may indicate a read error. J is TRBJ1-1 and V is TRBV18, with D tentatively TRBD1 (6 bases). The CDR3 runs to 13 residues. Germline V CDR1 and CDR2: KGHSH, LQKENI. The CDR3 DNA is TGTGCCAGCTCGCCACAGGGAAATACTGAAACTTTCTTT. Translated, it gives CASSPQGNTETFF.

This clonotype has a count of ten or more. V gene TRBV15 combines with J gene TRBJ2-3; 9 positions agree with TRBD2. CDR3 length: 16 residues. V lost 2 bases and J lost 2; bases outside the gene matches: 5. The germline V gene encodes CDR1 LNHNV and CDR2 YYDKDF (reference sequence). The CDR3 sequence: CATSRRRGGNTDTQYF. For the CDR3, the DNA is TGTGCCACCAGCAGACGGCGGGGGGGCAACACAGATACGCAGTATTTT.

This clonotype came up many times. The rearrangement links TRBV5-1 to TRBJ2-3, with no clear D. V lost 3 bases and J 5 bases, leaving 10 bases between the germline ends. The CDR3 is 13 amino acids. The germline gives CDR1 SGHRS, CDR2 YFSETQ. For the CDR3, the DNA is TGCGCCAGCAGCTCCCCCGGGCTAGATACGCAGTATTTT. Its protein is CASSSPGLDTQYF.

In this sample, this clonotype turned up a few times. The V call is TRBV6-2 or TRBV6-3, the J call TRBJ1-2, with D hard to call. CDR3 length equals 14 residues. V lost 5 bases, J lost 5 bases, and 15 bases lay in between. The germline gives CDR1 MNHEY, CDR2 SVGEGT. The CDR3 region is CASSPWEGYYGYTF. The DNA for the CDR3 is TGTGCCAGCAGTCCCTGGGAGGGATATTATGGCTACACCTTC.

In this sample, this clonotype turned up many times. The chain joins TRBV13 to TRBJ1-4; D call uncertain. Germline CDR1 PRHDT, CDR2 FYEKMQ (reference sequence). The CDR3 length is 17 residues. Trimming left V 4 bases short and J 0 bases short, with 15 bases between. The DNA for the CDR3 is TGTGCCAGCAGCTCCCGAGCGGGGAAGACAACTAATGAAAAACTGTTTTTT. Protein product: CASSSRAGKTTNEKLFF.

For the CDR3, the DNA is TGTGCCAGCAGCTACAGGGGGCCAGGGGAGACCCAGTTCTTC. This codes for CASSYRGPGETQFF. The chain has TRBV6-2 or TRBV6-3 and TRBJ2-1, with 9 bases matching TRBD1. The germline gives CDR1 MNHEY, CDR2 SVGEGT. Germline trimming cut 6 bases from V and 13 bases from J; bases unmatched to any gene: 13. The CDR3 spans 14 residues.

The sample holds one count of this clonotype. This may arise from a read error, as a much more abundant clone is one base away. The chain has TRBV5-1 and TRBJ1-5, with 8 bases lining up with TRBD1. Germline lookup yields CDR1 SGHRS and CDR2 YFSETQ. The CDR3 has 14 residues. In DNA form, the CDR3 reads TGCGCCAACAGCCCAGGACAGGGAAGACAGCCCCAGCATTTT. Translation gives CANSPGQGRQPQHF.

This clonotype was counted ten times or more. The chain couples TRBV12-3 or TRBV12-4 to TRBJ2-7; TRBD2 matches at 11 bases. J lost 2 bases, V lost 3 bases, and 9 bases had no gene match. The CDR3 is 17 residues long. CDR3 nucleotide sequence: TGTGCCAGCAGTTTTGGTGCTAGCGGGGGGTCGACCTACGAGCAGTACTTC. Protein sequence: CASSFGASGGSTYEQYF.

Many counts were recorded for this clonotype. The chain has TRBV5-1 and TRBJ1-2; 7 bases are a match to TRBD1. The germline V gene encodes CDR1 SGHRS and CDR2 YFSETQ. The CDR3 runs 15 residues. V lost 5 bases to trimming and J lost 1 base; unmatched junction nucleotides: 8. CDR3 nucleotides: TGCGCCAGCAGAACTCCGGGACAGAGTAACTATGGCTACACCTTC. This translates into CASRTPGQSNYGYTF.

This clonotype has ten or more counts. CDR3 nucleotides: TGTGCCAGCAGCCAAGCGGGATGGGGGACAGATACGCAGTATTTT. Its protein is CASSQAGWGTDTQYF. The genes are TRBV14 and TRBJ2-3, with D possibly being TRBD1 or TRBD2 (5 bases each). The CDR3 covers 15 residues. V lost 1 base and J 3 bases, leaving 11 bases between the germline ends. The germline CDR1 and CDR2 sequences are SGHDN and FVKESK.

The J gene is TRBJ2-7, the V gene TRBV29-1; TRBD1 might be the D (7 bases). The CDR3 loop spans 14 amino acids. Germline loops: CDR1 SQVTM, CDR2 ANQGSEA. The CDR3 DNA reads as TGCAGTTGTGCCGCAGGGGGAGGATCCTACGAGCAGTACTTC. This sequence encodes CSCAAGGGSYEQYF.

In its sample, this clonotype was seen many times. The chain uses TRBV4-3 and TRBJ2-3; D is undetermined. V was clipped by 0 bases and J by 2 bases, with 0 bases between them. The CDR3 length is 12 residues. From germline, CDR1 is LGHNA and CDR2 YSLEER. The DNA for the CDR3 is TGCGCCAGCAGCCAAGACACAGATACGCAGTATTTT. Translated, it gives CASSQDTDTQYF.

This clonotype was picked up many times. The chain has TRBV7-2 and TRBJ2-7; 9 nucleotides agree with TRBD2. Germline lookup yields CDR1 SGHTA and CDR2 FQGNSA. V shed 0 bases and J 0 bases; nucleotides not matched to a gene: 12. The CDR3 sequence is 19 residues long. In DNA, the CDR3 is TGTGCCAGCAGCTTAGCGGGAGTCAAGACTAGCGGATCCTCCTACGAGCAGTACTTC. This codes for CASSLAGVKTSGSSYEQYF.

The chain combines TRBV6-5 with TRBJ2-7, with TRBD2 matching over 10 bases. The CDR3 covers 16 residues. Trimming at V came to 4 bases and at J to 10 bases, leaving 16 bases not matched to a gene. Per the germline V gene, CDR1 is MNHEY and CDR2 is SVGAGI. The CDR3 bases are TGTGCCAGCAGTTCAGCGGGGGGGCGACTCCAAGAGGCCCAGTACTTC. This gives the protein CASSSAGGRLQEAQYF.

This clonotype was counted a few times. The chain has TRBV7-9 and TRBJ2-7; 8 bases line up with TRBD2. J was trimmed by 2 bases and V by 5 bases; bases with no gene match: 11. This CDR3 contains 16 residues. Germline CDR1 and CDR2: SEHNR and FQNEAQ (reference sequence). CDR3 in amino acids: CASSPPGGDPPYEQYF. DNA of the CDR3: TGTGCCAGCAGCCCGCCCGGGGGGGACCCCCCCTACGAGCAGTACTTC. Together with reference TRBV7-9 and TRBJ2-7, the CDR3 gives the full variable domain: DTGVSQNPRHKITKRGQNVTFRCDPISEHNRLYWYRQTLGQGPEFLTYFQNEAQLEKSRLLSDRFSAERPKGSFSTLEIQRTEQGDSAMYLCASSPPGGDPPYEQYFGPGTRLTVT.

The table lists this clonotype with a few counts. This clone may be a read error of a much larger clone one base away. The chain employs TRBV5-6 and TRBJ2-1; D is possibly TRBD1 (6 bases). From germline, CDR1 is SGHDT and CDR2 YYEEEE. The CDR3 covers 15 residues. The V gene lost 5 bases and the J gene lost 0 bases, with 12 bases spanning the gap. The CDR3 loop is CASSPGTLSYNEQFF. The CDR3 DNA follows: TGTGCCAGCAGTCCCGGGACACTCTCCTACAATGAGCAGTTCTTC.

This clonotype occurred a few times. Since a much larger clone is just one base distant, this may be a read error. This rearrangement joins TRBV5-6 to TRBJ2-1; 8 bases agree with TRBD1. Matching the DNA end better, TRBJ2-7 makes the J call doubtful. In germline, CDR1 is SGHDT, CDR2 YYEEEE. CDR3 length: 15 amino acids. The CDR3 spells CASSNPGQVYNEQYF. The CDR3 nucleotides read TGTGCCAGCAGTAATCCGGGACAGGTTTACAATGAGCAGTACTTC.

This clonotype has a count of ten or more. CDR3 region: CATSARTGKVPGYTF. Here the CDR3 DNA reads TGTGCCACCAGCGCACGGACAGGGAAGGTGCCTGGCTACACCTTC. V and J are TRBV15 and TRBJ1-2; the match to TRBD1 covers 8 bases. V lost 5 bases and J lost 7; bases outside the gene matches: 12. The CDR3 loop spans 15 amino acids. CDR1 is LNHNV, CDR2 YYDKDF, per germline (reference sequence).

The chain is built from TRBV2 and TRBJ2-1; D is tentatively TRBD1 or TRBD2 (5 bases each). There are 16 residues in the CDR3. CDR1 and CDR2 from the germline V gene are SNHLY and FYNNEI. V lost 8 bases and J 3 bases, leaving 20 bases between the germline ends. CDR3 sequence: CASRDPSGRDYNEQFF. In DNA form, the CDR3 reads TGTGCCAGCCGCGATCCCTCGGGACGAGACTACAATGAGCAGTTCTTC.

The table lists this clonotype with many counts. The chain has TRBV7-2 and TRBJ2-2, with 8 bases lining up with TRBD2. This CDR3 spans 16 amino acids. Germline V gene sequence: CDR1 SGHTA, CDR2 FQGNSA. The ends lost 3 bases at V and 4 bases at J; junction bases unmatched: 7. The CDR3 DNA sequence: TGTGCCAGCAGCTTCTCGGGGGGGCCCTTCACCGGGGAGCTGTTTTTT. This encodes CASSFSGGPFTGELFF.

For this clonotype: A much bigger clone sits one base away, suggesting this may be a read error. The CDR3 region has the DNA TGTGCCACAGGACTGGTCTTTGGCACAGATACGCAGTATTTT. This codes for CATGLVFGTDTQYF. This sequence joins TRBV7-2 and TRBJ2-3; perhaps TRBD2 as D (5 bases). CDR3 size: 14 residues. Germline CDR1 SGHTA, CDR2 FQGNSA. Trimming took 10 bases from V and 1 from J, leaving 15 bases between them.

This clonotype was observed at least ten times. The chain couples TRBV7-2 to TRBJ1-2; D not resolved. The germline CDR1 and CDR2 sequences are SGHTA and FQGNSA. The CDR3 totals 15 residues. Trimming pared 2 bases from V and 0 bases from J, leaving 10 bases between. The CDR3 DNA follows: TGTGCCAGCAGCTTATCGTTCAGGACTAACTATGGCTACACCTTC. This translates into CASSLSFRTNYGYTF.

This clonotype was seen a handful of times. A read error may account for a junction end that differs from germline. The genes are TRBV20-1 and TRBJ2-3; tentatively, D is TRBD2 (5 bases). This CDR3 spans 11 amino acids. The V gene's germline CDR1 is DFQATT and CDR2 SNEGSKA (reference sequence). DNA for the CDR3: TGCAGGGCTAGAAGAGGGGATACGCAGTATTTT. Its protein product is CRARRGDTQYF.

This clonotype was seen many times. The chain has TRBV7-9 and TRBJ1-6; 8 bases agree with TRBD1. Germline-derived CDR1 and CDR2 are SEHNR and FQNEAQ (reference sequence). The CDR3 runs 16 residues. V dropped 7 bases and J dropped 4; count of bases not matched to a gene: 9. The chain's CDR3 is CASTLDRAPYNSPLHF. The CDR3 nucleotides are TGTGCCAGCACCTTGGACAGGGCGCCTTATAATTCACCCCTCCACTTT.

The chain uses TRBV7-2 and TRBJ2-7; no firm D call. The J call is in doubt because the DNA end fits TRBJ2-5 better. The CDR3 spans 11 residues. Looked up from germline, CDR1 is SGHTA and CDR2 is FQGNSA. The DNA for the CDR3 is TGTGCCAGCAGCCCGATAGGGACCCAGTACTTC. Protein: CASSPIGTQYF.

There are many counts of this clonotype. The rearrangement joins TRBV3-1 to TRBJ2-3, with D perhaps TRBD2 (5 bases). In germline, CDR1 is LGHDT, CDR2 YNNKEL (reference sequence). The CDR3 length is 15 residues. The germline V and J ends were trimmed by 4 bases and 1 base, with 12 bases remaining between them. CDR3 nucleotide sequence: TGTGCCAGCAGCCGTAGTAGAGCGGGCACAGATACGCAGTATTTT. It translates to CASSRSRAGTDTQYF.